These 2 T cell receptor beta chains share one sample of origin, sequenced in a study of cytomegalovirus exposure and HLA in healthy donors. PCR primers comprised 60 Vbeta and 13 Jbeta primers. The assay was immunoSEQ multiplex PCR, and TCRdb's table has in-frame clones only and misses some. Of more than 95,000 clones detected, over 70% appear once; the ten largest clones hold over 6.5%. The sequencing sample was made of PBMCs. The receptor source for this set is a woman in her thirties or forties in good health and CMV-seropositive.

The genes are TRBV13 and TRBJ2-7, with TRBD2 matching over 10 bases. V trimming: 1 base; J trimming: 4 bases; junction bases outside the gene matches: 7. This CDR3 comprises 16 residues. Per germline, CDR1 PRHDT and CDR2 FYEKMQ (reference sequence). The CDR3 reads CASSLVSAGGPYEQYF. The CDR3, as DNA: TGTGCCAGCAGCTTAGTTTCAGCGGGAGGGCCGTACGAGCAGTACTTC.

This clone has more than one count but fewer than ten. The CDR3 nucleotides read TGCGCCAGCAGCCTGCGGGGGGCCGGGACAGTGAACACTGAAGCTTTCTTT. This gives the protein CASSLRGAGTVNTEAFF. This chain joins TRBV4-1 and TRBJ1-1; TRBD1 aligns across 7 bases. V gave up 4 bases and J gave up 0 bases; unmatched junction bases: 11. Germline-derived CDR1 and CDR2 are MGHRA and YSYEKL. CDR3 length: 17 amino acids.